The 24 T cell receptor beta chains below come from one sample, sequenced in a study of CD8 T cells in ankylosing spondylitis. TCRdb re-called the 5' RACE reads with MiXCR, one entry per CDR3 protein. Of approximately 180,000 distinct CDR3 sequences listed, around a sixth are singletons. Input material: blood, either unsorted or a sorted T cell fraction (not recorded which). These TCRs come from a male donor aged 5-29 years with ankylosing spondylitis or in good health (not recorded which).

This clonotype was found many times. DNA for the CDR3: TGCGCCAGCATATCTGGGGCTGACCAGTACTTC. Protein product: CASISGADQYF. The chain recombines TRBV5-1 with TRBJ2-5; D possibly corresponds to TRBD1 (5 bases). CDR3 size: 11 residues. Germline loops: CDR1 SGHRS, CDR2 YFSETQ. Trimming pared 6 bases from V and 10 bases from J, leaving 13 bases between.

This clonotype was detected ten times or more. This sequence joins TRBV12-3 or TRBV12-4 and TRBJ1-3; no definite D call. Trimming left V 5 bases short and J 3 bases short, with 11 bases between. The CDR3 totals 14 residues. Written as DNA, the CDR3 is TGTGCCAGCAGTCTCGACACCTATGGAAACACCATATATTTT. Residues: CASSLDTYGNTIYF.

This clonotype has at least ten counts. The V call is TRBV5-1, the J call TRBJ2-7, with TRBD2 identical over 12 bases. Trimming at V came to 6 bases and at J to 5 bases, leaving 3 bases not matched to a gene. The germline V gene encodes CDR1 SGHRS and CDR2 YFSETQ. CDR3 length: 13 residues. The DNA for the CDR3 is TGCGCCAGCAACCTAGCGGGAGGGGACGAGCAGTACTTC. Translating it yields CASNLAGGDEQYF.

The table lists this clonotype with many counts. This chain connects TRBV2 to TRBJ2-7; D might be TRBD1 (6 bases). CDR1 and CDR2 (germline): SNHLY, FYNNEI. The length of the CDR3 is 13 residues. V lost 7 bases to trimming and J lost 2 bases, with 12 bases between them. CDR3 nucleotide sequence: TGTGCCAGCACCGAGACAGGCCCCTACGAGCAGTACGTC. Translating it yields CASTETGPYEQYV.

This clonotype was counted ten times or more. V is TRBV7-2 and J is TRBJ2-7; D call uncertain. This CDR3 has 13 residues. Deletions cut 3 bases from V and 2 bases from J, with 8 bases between. In germline, CDR1 is SGHTA, CDR2 FQGNSA. The CDR3 spells CASSFQLAYEQYF. The CDR3 DNA reads as TGTGCCAGCAGCTTCCAACTGGCCTACGAGCAGTACTTC. Looking up the rest from reference TRBV7-2 and TRBJ2-7 gives the full variable domain: GAGVSQSPSNKVTEKGKDVELRCDPISGHTALYWYRQSLGQGLEFLIYFQGNSAPDKSGLPSDRFSAERTGGSVSTLTIQRTQQEDSAVYLCASSFQLAYEQYFGPGTRLTVT.

This clonotype was seen at least ten times. The chain employs TRBV5-5 and TRBJ2-1; TRBD1 or TRBD2 may be the D gene (5 bases each). The CDR3 loop spans 14 amino acids. Germline V gene data show CDR1 as SGHKS and CDR2 as YYEKEE (reference sequence). Trimming took 2 bases from V and 1 from J, leaving 7 bases between them. The CDR3 reads CASSFGASYNEQFF. In DNA, the CDR3 is TGTGCCAGCAGCTTCGGGGCGTCCTACAATGAGCAGTTCTTC.

This clonotype was seen repeatedly, ten times or more. The gene calls are TRBV12-3 or TRBV12-4 and TRBJ2-1; D might be TRBD1 or TRBD2, each matching 5 bases. The CDR3 contains 15 residues. Deletions cut 3 bases from V and 0 bases from J, with 9 bases between. The CDR3 reads CASSLAGSSYNEQFF. The CDR3 DNA reads TGTGCCAGCAGTTTGGCAGGGAGCTCCTACAATGAGCAGTTCTTC.

A few counts support this clonotype. V gene TRBV2 combines with J gene TRBJ2-5; 10 nucleotides agree with TRBD2. The CDR3 consists of 15 residues. V shed 7 bases and J 2 bases; nucleotides not matched to a gene: 7. Germline V gives CDR1 SNHLY, CDR2 FYNNEI. Here the CDR3 reads CASTSGREIQETQYF. The CDR3 nucleotides are TGTGCCAGCACGAGCGGGAGGGAGATTCAAGAGACCCAGTACTTC.

There are many counts of this clonotype. This chain joins TRBV6-5 and TRBJ2-2; the D is unclear. CDR1 is MNHEY and CDR2 is SVGAGI in the germline V gene. V dropped 6 bases and J dropped 4 bases, with 6 bases sitting between them. The CDR3 length is 12 residues. The CDR3 spells CASRLGTGELFF. The CDR3 nucleotides read TGTGCCAGCAGACTGGGCACCGGGGAGCTGTTTTTT.

This clonotype was detected only a few times. The genes are TRBV12-3 or TRBV12-4 and TRBJ1-6; D possibly corresponds to TRBD1 (5 bases). The CDR3 has 15 amino acids. The V and J ends lost 0 bases and 9 bases respectively, with 12 bases between them. CDR3 sequence (DNA): TGTGCCAGCAGTTTAGCGGCGGGCCAGGGTTCACCCCTCCACTTT. It specifies CASSLAAGQGSPLHF.

This clonotype was detected once. The chain employs TRBV19 and TRBJ2-1, with D unresolved. Germline V gene sequence: CDR1 LNHDA, CDR2 SQIVND (reference sequence). This CDR3 has 13 residues. Trimming took 3 bases from V and 2 from J, leaving 5 bases between them. This CDR3 reads CASSINPYNEQFF. The CDR3 DNA reads TGTGCCAGTAGTATTAATCCCTACAATGAGCAGTTCTTC.

This clonotype was detected ten times or more. This sequence joins TRBV14 and TRBJ1-2; TRBD1 might be the D (5 bases). The CDR3 is made up of 14 amino acids. Germline V gene lookup returns CDR1 SGHDN and CDR2 FVKESK. V lost 0 bases to trimming and J lost 5 bases, with 10 bases between them. This CDR3 reads CASSQEGTPYGYTF. DNA for the CDR3: TGTGCCAGCAGCCAAGAAGGGACCCCATATGGCTACACCTTC.

This clonotype was recorded many times. This chain uses TRBV28 with TRBJ2-5; tentatively, D is TRBD2 (6 bases). V lost 6 bases to trimming and J lost 4 bases, with 18 bases between them. The CDR3 extends over 15 amino acids. Germline CDR1 and CDR2: MDHEN and SYDVKM. The CDR3 spells CASSSTSAIRETQYF. As DNA, the CDR3 is TGTGCCAGCAGCTCGACTAGTGCCATCAGAGAGACCCAGTACTTC.

Ten or more counts support this clonotype. The chain combines TRBV2 with TRBJ2-7; perhaps TRBD1 as D (6 bases). The V end lost 5 bases, the J end lost 4 bases, and 9 bases lay between the germline ends. Per germline, CDR1 SNHLY and CDR2 FYNNEI. The CDR3 is 12 residues long. The CDR3 DNA reads TGTGCCAGCAGTACGGACAGTTACGAGCAGTACTTC. Amino acid sequence: CASSTDSYEQYF.

There are many counts of this clonotype. V and J are TRBV5-1 and TRBJ2-7; TRBD1 is a possible D gene (5 bases). V gave up 1 base and J gave up 0 bases, with 11 bases separating them. Per germline, CDR1 SGHRS and CDR2 YFSETQ. The CDR3 runs to 15 residues. The CDR3 is CASSLTGSSSYEQYF. CDR3 nucleotide sequence: TGCGCCAGCAGCTTGACAGGTTCGAGCTCCTACGAGCAGTACTTC.

V gene TRBV29-1 combines with J gene TRBJ2-7; perhaps TRBD2 as D (6 bases). CDR3 size: 13 residues. Between the trimmed V and J ends, which lost 4 bases and 4 bases, there was a span of 14 bases. The germline V gene has CDR1 SQVTM and CDR2 ANQGSEA. In DNA form, the CDR3 reads TGCAGCGTTGGGAACGGGAGAAGTTACGAGCAGTACTTC. Residues: CSVGNGRSYEQYF.

The rearrangement uses TRBV11-3 and TRBJ1-1; D remains ambiguous. CDR1 is SGHNT, CDR2 YENEEA, per germline. The CDR3 sequence is 11 residues long. The germline V and J ends were trimmed by 4 bases and 7 bases, with 7 bases remaining between them. CDR3 sequence: CASSSGYEAFF. In DNA form, the CDR3 reads TGTGCCAGCAGCTCTGGATATGAAGCTTTCTTT.

This clonotype was counted many times. This sequence joins TRBV19 and TRBJ2-5; perhaps TRBD1 as D (6 bases). CDR3 length equals 13 residues. Per germline, CDR1 LNHDA and CDR2 SQIVND (reference sequence). The V end lost 7 bases, the J end lost 5 bases, and 14 bases lay between the germline ends. The CDR3 sequence: CASNARGFETQYF. The CDR3 coding sequence is TGTGCCAGTAACGCCAGGGGATTCGAGACCCAGTACTTC. Combining the CDR3 with reference TRBV19 and TRBJ2-5 gives the whole variable domain DGGITQSPKYLFRKEGQNVTLSCEQNLNHDAMYWYRQDPGQGLRLIYYSQIVNDFQKGDIAEGYSVSREKKESFPLTVTSAQKNPTAFYLCASNARGFETQYFGPGTRLLVL.

The table lists this clonotype with many counts. The chain couples TRBV18 to TRBJ2-5, with D possibly being TRBD1 or TRBD2 (6 bases each). Germline V gives CDR1 KGHSH, CDR2 LQKENI. There are 14 residues in the CDR3. V lost 3 bases and J 1 base, leaving 9 bases between the germline ends. The CDR3 is CASSPWGAQETQYF. The CDR3 coding sequence is TGTGCCAGCTCACCGTGGGGGGCCCAAGAGACCCAGTACTTC. Full variable domain (remainder filled in from reference TRBV18 and TRBJ2-5): NAGVMQNPRHLVRRRGQEARLRCSPMKGHSHVYWYRQLPEEGLKFMVYLQKENIIDESGMPKERFSAEFPKEGPSILRIQQVVRGDSAAYFCASSPWGAQETQYFGPGTRLLVL.

At least ten counts were recorded for this clonotype. This chain's CDR3 is CASSQGTGLGTNEKLFF. CDR3 sequence (DNA): TGTGCCAGCAGCCAAGGAACAGGGCTTGGAACTAATGAAAAACTGTTTTTT. The chain recombines TRBV4-2 with TRBJ1-4, with D possibly being TRBD1 (6 bases). Germline assignment: CDR1 LGHNA and CDR2 YNFKEQ. CDR3 size: 17 residues. V was pared by 1 base and J by 1 base, with 13 bases between.

V and J are TRBV2 and TRBJ2-4; D could derive from TRBD1 or TRBD2 (5 bases each). The V gene lost 1 base and the J gene lost 0 bases, with 7 bases spanning the gap. The CDR3 is 15 amino acids. The germline CDR1 and CDR2 sequences are SNHLY and FYNNEI. The CDR3 sequence is CASSEGGKAKNIQYF. The CDR3 DNA reads TGTGCCAGCAGTGAAGGGGGGAAAGCCAAAAACATTCAGTACTTC.

This clonotype was seen repeatedly, ten times or more. J is TRBJ2-1 and V is TRBV29-1; D is possibly TRBD1 or TRBD2 (5 bases each). The CDR3 loop spans 12 amino acids. The V end lost 4 bases, the J end lost 7 bases, and 11 bases lay between the germline ends. Per the germline V gene, CDR1 is SQVTM and CDR2 is ANQGSEA. CDR3 protein: CSVVKGPNEQFF. The DNA of the CDR3 is TGCAGCGTTGTGAAGGGACCTAATGAGCAGTTCTTC.

This chain joins TRBV20-1 and TRBJ1-4; D not resolved. Germline values: CDR1 DFQATT, CDR2 SNEGSKA (reference sequence). The CDR3 loop spans 11 amino acids. V lost 4 bases, J lost 8 bases, and 8 bases lay in between. CDR3 sequence: CSAKEGEKLFF. The CDR3 region has the DNA TGCAGTGCTAAGGAGGGCGAAAAACTGTTTTTT.

This clonotype was counted ten times or more. Germline is not matched at one junction end, which may reflect a read error. The chain carries TRBV4-2 and TRBJ1-2; possible D gene TRBD1, 5 bases. Germline lookup yields CDR1 LGHNA and CDR2 YNFKEQ. The CDR3 totals 13 residues. The DNA for the CDR3 is TGTGCCAGCAGCCAAGATTCCGGCAGGGAGGGCCCCTTC. Translation gives CASSQDSGREGPF.